The clone carrying this T cell receptor beta chain was seen ten or more times. This sample is part of a study of T-cell reconstitution after alpha-beta-depleted transplantation in children. The library targeted TCRbeta and was prepared with unique molecular identifiers. In TCRdb, the PCR reads were re-called with MiXCR into one record per CDR3 protein. The repertoire holds roughly 590,000 distinct CDR3 sequences, with 16% as singletons. The V end lost 4 bases, the J end lost 10 bases, and 5 bases lay between the germline ends. The germline V gene has CDR1 SQVTM and CDR2 ANQGSEA. This CDR3 comprises 9 residues.

The receptor's source is a human donor who donated a stem cell graft to a child with acute myeloid leukemia. Source: PBMCs from the stem cell graft donor, taken from the stem cell graft. The V call is TRBV29-1, the J call TRBJ2-1; D not certain. CDR3 loop: CSVGREQFF. The CDR3 DNA is TGCAGCGTTGGCCGGGAGCAGTTCTTC.